Reported below is one T cell receptor (beta chain). The antigen is unknown. This record belongs to a study of post-analysis software for immune sequencing data. Study as a whole: Relapsing-remitting, secondary progressive and progressive-relapsing courses of multiple sclerosis were included.

The V gene's germline CDR1 is SGHRS and CDR2 YFSETQ. Trimming took off 4 bases at V and 8 bases at J, with 21 bases between the two ends. CDR3 length: 16 amino acids. Unique molecular identifiers tagged the TCR beta cDNA libraries. MiXCR, applied by TCRdb to the PCR reads, yields one record per CDR3 protein. The profile shows about 160,000 distinct CDR3 sequences, around 34% of them singletons. Study results and limitations: In patients, TRBV5-6, TRBV5-1 and TRBV20-1 belonged to roughly five TRBV segments found more frequently than in controls.

The specimen comprised blood, sampled after autologous hematopoietic stem cell transplantation. V gene TRBV5-1 combines with J gene TRBJ1-4; D is perhaps TRBD1 (6 bases). This clonotype was obtained from a girl under 18 with multiple sclerosis. CDR3 region: CASSPLTGPEGEKLFF. The CDR3 DNA follows: TGCGCCAGCAGCCCCCTGACAGGCCCCGAGGGCGAAAAACTGTTTTTT.